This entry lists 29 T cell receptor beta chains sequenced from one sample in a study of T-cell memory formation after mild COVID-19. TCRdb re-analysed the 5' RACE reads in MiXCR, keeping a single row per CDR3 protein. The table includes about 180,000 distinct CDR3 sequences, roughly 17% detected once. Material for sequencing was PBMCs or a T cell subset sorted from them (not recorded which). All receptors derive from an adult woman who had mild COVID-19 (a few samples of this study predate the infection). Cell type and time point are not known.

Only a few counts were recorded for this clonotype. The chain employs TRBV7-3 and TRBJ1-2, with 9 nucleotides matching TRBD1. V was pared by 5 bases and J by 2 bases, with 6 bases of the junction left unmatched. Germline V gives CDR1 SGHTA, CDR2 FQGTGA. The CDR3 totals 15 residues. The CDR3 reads CASSLGQGPNYGYTF. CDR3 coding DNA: TGTGCCAGCAGCCTCGGACAGGGGCCCAACTATGGCTACACCTTC.

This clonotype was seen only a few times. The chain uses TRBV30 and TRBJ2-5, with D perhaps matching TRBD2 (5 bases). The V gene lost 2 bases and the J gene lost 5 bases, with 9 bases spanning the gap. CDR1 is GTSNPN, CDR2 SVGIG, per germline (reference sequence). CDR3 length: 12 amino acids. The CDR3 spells CAWSSREETQYF. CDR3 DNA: TGTGCCTGGAGTTCTAGGGAGGAGACCCAGTACTTC.

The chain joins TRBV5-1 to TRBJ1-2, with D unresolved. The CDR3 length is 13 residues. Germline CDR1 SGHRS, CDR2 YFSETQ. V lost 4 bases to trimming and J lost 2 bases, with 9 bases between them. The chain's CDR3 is CASSGNRNYGYTF. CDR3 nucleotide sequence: TGCGCCAGCAGCGGGAACAGAAACTATGGCTACACCTTC.

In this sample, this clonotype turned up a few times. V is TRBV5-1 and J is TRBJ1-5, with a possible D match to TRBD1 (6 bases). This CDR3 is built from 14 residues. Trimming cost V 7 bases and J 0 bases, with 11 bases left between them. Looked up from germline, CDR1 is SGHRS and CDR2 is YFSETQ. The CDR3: CASGQKYSNQPQHF. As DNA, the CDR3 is TGCGCCAGCGGACAGAAGTATAGCAATCAGCCCCAGCATTTT.

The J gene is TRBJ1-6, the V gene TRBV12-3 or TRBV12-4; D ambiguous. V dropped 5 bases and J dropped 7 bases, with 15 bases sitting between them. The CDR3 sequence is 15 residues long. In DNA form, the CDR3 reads TGTGCCAGCAGTCCGAGTGGGCCCTCAAATTCACCCCTCCACTTT. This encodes CASSPSGPSNSPLHF.

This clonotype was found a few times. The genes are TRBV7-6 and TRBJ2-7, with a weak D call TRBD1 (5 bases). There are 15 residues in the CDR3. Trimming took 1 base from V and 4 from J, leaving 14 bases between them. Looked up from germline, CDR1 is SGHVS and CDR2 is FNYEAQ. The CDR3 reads CASSLESGMYYEQYF. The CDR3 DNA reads TGTGCCAGCAGCTTAGAGTCAGGGATGTATTACGAGCAGTACTTC.

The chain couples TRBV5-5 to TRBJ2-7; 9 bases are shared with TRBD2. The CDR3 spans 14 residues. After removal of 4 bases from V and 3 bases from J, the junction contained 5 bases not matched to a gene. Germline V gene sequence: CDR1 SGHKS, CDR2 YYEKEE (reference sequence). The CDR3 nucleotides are TGTGCCAGCAGCATTAGCGGGGGCAACTACGAGCAGTACTTC. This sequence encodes CASSISGGNYEQYF.

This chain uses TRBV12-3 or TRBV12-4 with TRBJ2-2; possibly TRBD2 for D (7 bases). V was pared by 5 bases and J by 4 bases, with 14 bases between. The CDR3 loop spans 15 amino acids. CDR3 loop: CASSLGGAVTGELFF. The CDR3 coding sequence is TGTGCCAGCAGTCTTGGGGGGGCCGTCACCGGGGAGCTGTTTTTT.

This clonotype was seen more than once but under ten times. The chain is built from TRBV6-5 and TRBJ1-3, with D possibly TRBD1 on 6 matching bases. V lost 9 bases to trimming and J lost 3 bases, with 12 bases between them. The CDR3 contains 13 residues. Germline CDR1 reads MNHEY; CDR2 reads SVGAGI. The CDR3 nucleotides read TGTGCCAGTAACGAGGGGGGTGGAAACACCATATATTTT. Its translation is CASNEGGGNTIYF.

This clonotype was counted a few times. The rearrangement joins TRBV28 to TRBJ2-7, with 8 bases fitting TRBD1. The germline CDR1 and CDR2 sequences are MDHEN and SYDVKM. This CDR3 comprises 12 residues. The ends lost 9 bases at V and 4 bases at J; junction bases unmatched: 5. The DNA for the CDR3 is TGTGCCAGTGGACAGGGTAATTACGAGCAGTACTTC. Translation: CASGQGNYEQYF.

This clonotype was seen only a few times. The CDR3 DNA reads as TGTGCCAGCAGCCAGTACAGGGGCCGCATGAACACTGAAGCTTTCTTT. Its protein product is CASSQYRGRMNTEAFF. V gene TRBV4-2 combines with J gene TRBJ1-1; 7 nucleotides match TRBD1. J was trimmed by 0 bases and V by 3 bases; bases with no gene match: 7. Germline lookup yields CDR1 LGHNA and CDR2 YNFKEQ. This CDR3 is 16 amino acids long.

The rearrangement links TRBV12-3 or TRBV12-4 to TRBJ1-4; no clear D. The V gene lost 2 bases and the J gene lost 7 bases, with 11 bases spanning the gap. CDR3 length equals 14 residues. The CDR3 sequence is CASSLMGRPEKLFF. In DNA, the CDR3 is TGTGCCAGCAGTTTAATGGGAAGGCCTGAAAAACTGTTTTTT.

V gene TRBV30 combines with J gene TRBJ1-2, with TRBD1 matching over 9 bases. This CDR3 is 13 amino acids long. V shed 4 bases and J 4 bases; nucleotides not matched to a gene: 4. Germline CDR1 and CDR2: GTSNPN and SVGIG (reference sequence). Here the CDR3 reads CAWKRDRVYGYTF. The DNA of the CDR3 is TGTGCCTGGAAGAGGGACAGGGTCTATGGCTACACCTTC.

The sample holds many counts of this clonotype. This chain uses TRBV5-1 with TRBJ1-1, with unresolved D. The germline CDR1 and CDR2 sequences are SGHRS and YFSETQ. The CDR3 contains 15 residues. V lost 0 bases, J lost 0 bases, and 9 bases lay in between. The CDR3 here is CASSLEGVVNTEAFF. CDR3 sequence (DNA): TGCGCCAGCAGCTTGGAGGGTGTAGTGAACACTGAAGCTTTCTTT. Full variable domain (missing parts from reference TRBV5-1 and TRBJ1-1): KAGVTQTPRYLIKTRGQQVTLSCSPISGHRSVSWYQQTPGQGLQFLFEYFSETQRNKGNFPGRFSGRQFSNSRSEMNVSTLELGDSALYLCASSLEGVVNTEAFFGQGTRLTVV.

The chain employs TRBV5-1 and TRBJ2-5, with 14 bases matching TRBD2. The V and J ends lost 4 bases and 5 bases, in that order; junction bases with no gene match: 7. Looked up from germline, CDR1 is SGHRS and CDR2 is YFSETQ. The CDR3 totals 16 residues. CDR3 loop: CASSEGLAGVRETQYF. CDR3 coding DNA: TGCGCCAGCAGCGAGGGACTAGCGGGGGTGCGGGAGACCCAGTACTTC. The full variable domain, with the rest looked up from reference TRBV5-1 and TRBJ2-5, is KAGVTQTPRYLIKTRGQQVTLSCSPISGHRSVSWYQQTPGQGLQFLFEYFSETQRNKGNFPGRFSGRQFSNSRSEMNVSTLELGDSALYLCASSEGLAGVRETQYFGPGTRLLVL.

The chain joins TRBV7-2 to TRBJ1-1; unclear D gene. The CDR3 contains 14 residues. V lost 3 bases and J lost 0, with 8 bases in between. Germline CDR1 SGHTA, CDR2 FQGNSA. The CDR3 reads CASSLTGVNTEAFF. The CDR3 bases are TGTGCCAGCAGCTTGACCGGGGTGAACACTGAAGCTTTCTTT. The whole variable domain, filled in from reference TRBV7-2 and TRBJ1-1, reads GAGVSQSPSNKVTEKGKDVELRCDPISGHTALYWYRQSLGQGLEFLIYFQGNSAPDKSGLPSDRFSAERTGGSVSTLTIQRTQQEDSAVYLCASSLTGVNTEAFFGQGTRLTVV.

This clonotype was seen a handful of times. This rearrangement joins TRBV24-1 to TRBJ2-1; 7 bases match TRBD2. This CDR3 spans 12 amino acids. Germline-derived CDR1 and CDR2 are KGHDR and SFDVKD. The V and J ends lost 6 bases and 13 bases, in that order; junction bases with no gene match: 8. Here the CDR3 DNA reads TGTGCCACCAGTCCCTCCGGACTAGGACAGTTCTTC. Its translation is CATSPSGLGQFF.

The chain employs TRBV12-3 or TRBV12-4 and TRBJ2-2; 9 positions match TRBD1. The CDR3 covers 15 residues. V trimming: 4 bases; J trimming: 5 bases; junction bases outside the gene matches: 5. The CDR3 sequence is CASSSTGGGTGELFF. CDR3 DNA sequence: TGTGCCAGCAGTTCGACAGGGGGAGGAACCGGGGAGCTGTTTTTT.

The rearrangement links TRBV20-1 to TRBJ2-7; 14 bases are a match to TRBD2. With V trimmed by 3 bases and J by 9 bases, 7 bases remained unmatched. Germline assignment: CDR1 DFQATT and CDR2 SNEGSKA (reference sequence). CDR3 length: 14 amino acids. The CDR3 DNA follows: TGCAGTGCTAGTCCTGGGACTAGCGGGAGTAGGCAGTACTTC. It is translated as CSASPGTSGSRQYF.

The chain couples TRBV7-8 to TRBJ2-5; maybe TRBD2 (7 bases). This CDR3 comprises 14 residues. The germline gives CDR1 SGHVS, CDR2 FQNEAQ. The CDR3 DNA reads TGTGCGGGGGGGGCGCGGGGGACTTCAGAGACCCAGTACTTC. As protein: CAGGARGTSETQYF.

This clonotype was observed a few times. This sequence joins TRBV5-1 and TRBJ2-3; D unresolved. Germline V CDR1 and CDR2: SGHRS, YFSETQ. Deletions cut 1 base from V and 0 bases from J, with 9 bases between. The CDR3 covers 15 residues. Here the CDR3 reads CASSLSVSSTDTQYF. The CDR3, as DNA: TGCGCCAGCAGCTTGTCAGTATCGAGCACAGATACGCAGTATTTT.

CDR3 loop: CASSATIAGVRYNEQFF. The CDR3 bases are TGTGCCAGTAGTGCTACCATAGCGGGAGTACGCTACAATGAGCAGTTCTTC. The rearrangement joins TRBV19 to TRBJ2-1; 9 bases agree with TRBD2. The V gene's germline CDR1 is LNHDA and CDR2 SQIVND (reference sequence). With V trimmed by 5 bases and J by 3 bases, 11 bases remained unmatched. This CDR3 has 17 amino acids.

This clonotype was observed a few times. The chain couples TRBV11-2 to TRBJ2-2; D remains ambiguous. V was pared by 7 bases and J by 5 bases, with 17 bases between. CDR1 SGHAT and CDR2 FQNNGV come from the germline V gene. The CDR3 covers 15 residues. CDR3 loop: CASKLTSVRTGELFF. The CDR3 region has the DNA TGTGCCAGCAAACTTACCAGCGTGAGGACCGGGGAGCTGTTTTTT.

This CDR3 is CASSAVGGTDTQYF. CDR3 DNA sequence: TGTGCCAGCAGCGCAGTGGGGGGCACAGATACGCAGTATTTT. The rearrangement uses TRBV4-2 and TRBJ2-3; D tentatively reads TRBD1 or TRBD2 (5 bases each). Germline assignment: CDR1 LGHNA and CDR2 YNFKEQ. The V gene lost 5 bases and the J gene lost 1 base, with 10 bases spanning the gap. This CDR3 comprises 14 residues.

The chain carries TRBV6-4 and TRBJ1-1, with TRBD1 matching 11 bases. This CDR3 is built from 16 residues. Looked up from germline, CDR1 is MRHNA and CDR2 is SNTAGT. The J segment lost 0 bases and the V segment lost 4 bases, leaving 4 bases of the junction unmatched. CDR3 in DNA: TGTGCCAGCAGTGGGGACAGGGGGTCTATGAACACTGAAGCTTTCTTT. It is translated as CASSGDRGSMNTEAFF.

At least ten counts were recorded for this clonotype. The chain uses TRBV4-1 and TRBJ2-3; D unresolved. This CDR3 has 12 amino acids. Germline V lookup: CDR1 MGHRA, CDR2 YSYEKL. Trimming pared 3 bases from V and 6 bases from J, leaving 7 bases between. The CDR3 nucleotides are TGCGCCAGCAGCCATGGATCTGATACGCAGTATTTT. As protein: CASSHGSDTQYF.

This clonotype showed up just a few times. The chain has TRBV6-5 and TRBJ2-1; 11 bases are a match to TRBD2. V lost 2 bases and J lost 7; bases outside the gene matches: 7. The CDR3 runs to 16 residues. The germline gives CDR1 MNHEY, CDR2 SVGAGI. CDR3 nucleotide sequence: TGTGCCAGCAGTTACACCGGGACTAGCGGAACTAATGAGCAGTTCTTC. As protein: CASSYTGTSGTNEQFF.

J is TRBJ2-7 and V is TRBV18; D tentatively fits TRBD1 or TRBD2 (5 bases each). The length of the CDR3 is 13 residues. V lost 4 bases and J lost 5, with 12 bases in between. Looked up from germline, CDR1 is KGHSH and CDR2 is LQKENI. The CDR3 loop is CASSQGERHEQYF. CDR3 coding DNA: TGTGCCAGCTCACAAGGGGAGAGGCACGAGCAGTACTTC. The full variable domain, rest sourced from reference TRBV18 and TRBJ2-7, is NAGVMQNPRHLVRRRGQEARLRCSPMKGHSHVYWYRQLPEEGLKFMVYLQKENIIDESGMPKERFSAEFPKEGPSILRIQQVVRGDSAAYFCASSQGERHEQYFGPGTRLTVT.

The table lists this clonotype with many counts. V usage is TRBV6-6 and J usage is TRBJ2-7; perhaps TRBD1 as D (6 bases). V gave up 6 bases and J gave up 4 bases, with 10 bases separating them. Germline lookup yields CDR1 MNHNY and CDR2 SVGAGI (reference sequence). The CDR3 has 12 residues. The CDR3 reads CASSRDIYEQYF. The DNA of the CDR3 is TGTGCCAGCAGCAGGGACATTTACGAGCAGTACTTC.